Following are 28 T cell receptor beta chains from one sample sequenced in a study of tumor-infiltrating lymphocytes in primary liver carcinoma. Both blood RNA, taken from unsorted whole blood, and germline DNA were extracted. The authors made TCR beta cDNA from 400 to 600 ng total RNA with a constant-region primer. Library construction for TCR beta comprised three nested multiplex PCR rounds performed with slightly modified ARM-PCR. Two initial PCR rounds of approximately 10 cycles each paired TRBV1-TRBV30 forward primers with a C-beta reverse primer. A single record per CDR3 protein comes from TCRdb applying MiXCR to the multiplex PCR reads. Among hundreds of thousands of distinct CDR3 sequences listed, roughly 60% were seen once. The sequenced sample consisted of peripheral blood. Receptors were obtained from a man aged 40-49 years with primary liver carcinoma and hepatitis B virus infection.

Turning to this clonotype: It may be a read error: a sequence one base away is much more abundant. In this CDR3 the conserved last residue, phenylalanine or tryptophan, is missing, so a read error is likely. This chain links TRBV6-5 with TRBJ1-2, with 9 bases lining up with TRBD1. The CDR3 extends over 13 amino acids. Per germline, CDR1 MNHEY and CDR2 SVGAGI. V shed 6 bases, J shed 7 bases, and the junction held 6 bases outside the gene matches. As DNA, the CDR3 is TGTGCCAGCAGCCTCCGGGACAGGGCTGGCTACACCTTA. Amino acids: CASSLRDRAGYTL.

In regard to this clonotype: This sequence may be a read error, since a much larger clone differs from it by one base. V usage is TRBV4-1 and J usage is TRBJ2-1, with D possibly TRBD1 on 5 matching bases. Judging by the DNA end, TRBJ2-7 fits better; the J call may be wrong. This CDR3 comprises 16 residues. Looked up from germline, CDR1 is MGHRA and CDR2 is YSYEKL. The CDR3 is CASSLSDTLGYNEQYF. The DNA of the CDR3 is TGCGCCAGCAGCCTTTCGGACACCTTGGGGTACAATGAGCAGTACTTC.

With respect to this clonotype: The junction and the germline gene differ at one end; a read error may be behind it. CDR3 loop: CASSLRTGTDTQCF. The CDR3 DNA reads as TGTGCCAGCAGCCTCCGGACGGGAACAGATACGCAGTGTTTT. The chain is built from TRBV11-3 and TRBJ2-3; tentatively, D is TRBD2 (5 bases). The CDR3 sequence is 14 residues long. The germline CDR1 and CDR2 sequences are SGHNT and YENEEA.

The V gene is TRBV28, the J gene TRBJ1-2; D is undetermined. The germline V gene encodes CDR1 MDHEN and CDR2 SYDVKM. CDR3 length: 13 amino acids. The ends were cut back, 6 bases at V and 3 bases at J, with 11 bases in the middle. CDR3 protein: CASSTSGYYGYTF. The CDR3 DNA is TGTGCCAGCAGCACCTCGGGTTACTATGGCTACACCTTC.

This clonotype came up many times. This chain joins TRBV4-1 and TRBJ2-3, with 9 bases lining up with TRBD1. Per the germline V gene, CDR1 is MGHRA and CDR2 is YSYEKL. Trimming at V came to 0 bases and at J to 5 bases, leaving 9 bases not matched to a gene. This CDR3 comprises 17 residues. CDR3: CASSQEGPGQGGDTQYF. As DNA, the CDR3 is TGCGCCAGCAGCCAAGAGGGTCCGGGACAGGGCGGAGATACGCAGTATTTT.

About this clonotype itself: With a much larger clone just one base away, this may be a read error. The chain recombines TRBV6-1 with TRBJ2-3; D remains ambiguous. Germline V gives CDR1 MNHNS, CDR2 SASEGT. This CDR3 is built from 16 residues. Trimming took off 6 bases at V and 3 bases at J, with 19 bases between the two ends. CDR3: CASSPITRSPTDTQYF. The CDR3 DNA reads as TGTGCCAGCAGCCCTATAACCAGGAGCCCGACAGATACGCAGTATTTT.

This clonotype was detected ten times or more. The V gene is TRBV7-8, the J gene TRBJ2-5; TRBD1 matches 10 bases. The CDR3 is made up of 14 amino acids. The germline CDR1 and CDR2 sequences are SGHVS and FQNEAQ. The junction had 2 bases not matched to a gene; V was cut back by 0 bases and J by 7 bases. CDR3 residues: CASSLATGGWTQYF. CDR3 coding DNA: TGTGCCAGCAGCTTAGCGACAGGGGGCTGGACCCAGTACTTC.

With regard to this clonotype: At one boundary the junction diverges from the germline segment, which might be a read error. The chain combines TRBV12-3 or TRBV12-4 with TRBJ1-5, with no clear D. CDR3 length equals 13 residues. This CDR3 is CARSPGSNQPQHF. CDR3 nucleotide sequence: TGTGCCCGCAGTCCGGGTAGTAATCAGCCCCAGCATTTT.

As for this clonotype: At one end the junction does not follow the germline gene, possibly because of a read error. The chain links TRBV20-1 to TRBJ2-5; TRBD2 might be the D (5 bases). CDR3 length: 12 amino acids. Germline loops: CDR1 DFQATT, CDR2 SNEGSKA (reference sequence). The CDR3: CSASLLGETQYF. The CDR3 bases are TGTAGTGCTAGCTTACTGGGAGAGACCCAGTACTTC.

The V gene is TRBV5-1, the J gene TRBJ1-1; tentative D call: TRBD1 (5 bases). Germline loops: CDR1 SGHRS, CDR2 YFSETQ. This CDR3 is built from 15 residues. Trimming took 4 bases from V and 4 from J, leaving 17 bases between them. The CDR3 spells CASSLETWGVTEAFF. The CDR3 nucleotides are TGCGCCAGCAGCCTAGAGACATGGGGGGTCACTGAAGCTTTCTTT.

The count of this clonotype is one. A much larger clone differs by one base, so this may be a read error. The chain is built from TRBV5-5 and TRBJ1-2, with a weak D call TRBD1 (6 bases). V was cut by 3 bases and J by 4 bases, with 13 bases left in between. The CDR3 totals 14 residues. The germline CDR1 and CDR2 sequences are SGHKS and YYEKEE (reference sequence). CDR3 sequence: CASSYGLGAYGYTF. The CDR3 coding sequence is TGTGCCAGCAGCTACGGACTGGGGGCCTATGGCTACACCTTC. Complete variable domain (other parts from reference TRBV5-5 and TRBJ1-2): DAGVTQSPTHLIKTRGQQVTLRCSPISGHKSVSWYQQVLGQGPQFIFQYYEKEERGRGNFPDRFSARQFPNYSSELNVNALLLGDSALYLCASSYGLGAYGYTFGSGTRLTVV.

As regards this clonotype: A much larger clone differs by one base, so this may be a read error. This sequence joins TRBV28 and TRBJ1-1; D might be TRBD1 (5 bases). CDR3 length equals 14 residues. Germline CDR1 MDHEN, CDR2 SYDVKM. CDR3 residues: CANSFRQGGTEAFF. The CDR3 DNA reads as TGTGCCAACAGTTTTCGGCAGGGAGGGACTGAAGCTTTCTTT.

As to this clonotype: One end of the junction fails to match germline, which may point to a read error. V is TRBV11-1 and J is TRBJ1-1; D might be TRBD1 (5 bases). CDR3 size: 13 residues. CDR1 and CDR2 from the germline V gene are SGHAT and FQDESV (reference sequence). CDR3 sequence: CANSLGDVTEAFF. The CDR3 DNA reads as TGTGCCAACAGCTTAGGGGATGTGACTGAGGCTTTCTTT.

About this clonotype itself: A read error may be the cause here, since a much bigger clone is one base away. J is TRBJ2-2 and V is TRBV4-3; 9 bases agree with TRBD1. Germline-derived CDR1 and CDR2 are LGHNA and YSLEER. There are 19 residues in the CDR3. The CDR3 sequence: CASSQDPLGTGPNTGERFF. CDR3 DNA: TGCGCCAGCAGCCAAGATCCCCTGGGGACAGGGCCGAACACCGGGGAGCGGTTTTTT.

This clonotype was observed a single time. A single base separates this from a much larger clone, so it may be a read error. V gene TRBV6-5 combines with J gene TRBJ1-2; D may be TRBD1 (5 bases). Germline CDR1 and CDR2: MNHEY and SVGAGI. Trimming pared 8 bases from V and 4 bases from J, leaving 14 bases between. This CDR3 is 13 amino acids long. CDR3 protein: CASGFQGIYGYTF. The CDR3 nucleotides read TGTGCCAGCGGATTTCAGGGAATCTATGGCTACACCTTC.

As for this clonotype: A clone one base away is much larger, so this may be a read error. The V gene is TRBV6-2 or TRBV6-3, the J gene TRBJ2-7; no clear D. Germline CDR1 and CDR2: MNHEY and SVGEGT. This CDR3 has 12 residues. Trimming pared 7 bases from V and 3 bases from J, leaving 10 bases between. CDR3 region: CASITTVYEQYF. DNA of the CDR3: TGTGCCAGCATCACTACCGTCTACGAGCAGTACTTC.

This sequence joins TRBV6-6 and TRBJ1-1; the D gene is possibly TRBD1 (5 bases). CDR3 length: 12 residues. From germline, CDR1 is MNHNY and CDR2 SVGAGI (reference sequence). The CDR3 nucleotides are TGTACAAGCAGCCAGACAGACACTGAAGCTTTCTTT. Amino acid sequence: CTSSQTDTEAFF.

The CDR3 DNA reads as TGCAGCGTTGTACCTCTTCAGGGGCACGTAGATACGCAGTATTTT. Protein sequence: CSVVPLQGHVDTQYF. The V call is TRBV29-1, the J call TRBJ2-3, with D tentatively TRBD1 (6 bases). The V end lost 4 bases, the J end lost 5 bases, and 19 bases lay between the germline ends. The CDR3 is made up of 15 amino acids. Looked up from germline, CDR1 is SQVTM and CDR2 is ANQGSEA.

The table lists this clonotype with a count of one. J is TRBJ1-4 and V is TRBV5-1, with TRBD1 matching over 11 bases. V trimming: 2 bases; J trimming: 7 bases; junction bases outside the gene matches: 1. The CDR3 has 14 amino acids. The V gene's germline CDR1 is SGHRS and CDR2 YFSETQ. The CDR3 DNA reads as TGCGCCAGCAGCTTCGGGACAGGGGGTGAAAAACTGTTTTTT. Translating gives CASSFGTGGEKLFF.

This clonotype was seen only a few times. The chain uses TRBV12-3 or TRBV12-4 and TRBJ1-4; D gene ambiguous. This CDR3 is built from 12 residues. V shed 6 bases and J shed 10 bases, with 12 bases lying between them. As DNA, the CDR3 is TGTGCCAGCAGGACGATAAACGGAAAACTGTTTTTT. It is translated as CASRTINGKLFF.

To note about this clonotype: Compared with germline, one end of the junction differs, possibly owing to a read error. The chain uses TRBV28 and TRBJ2-5; D is possibly TRBD2 (6 bases). CDR3 length: 17 amino acids. CDR1 and CDR2 from the germline V gene are MDHEN and SYDVKM. CDR3 sequence: CASSQQLAAPGQETQRF. CDR3 coding DNA: TGTGCCAGCAGCCAACAATTAGCGGCACCCGGGCAAGAGACCCAGCGCTTC.

This rearrangement joins TRBV7-9 to TRBJ2-1; 7 bases line up with TRBD2. The ends lost 5 bases at V and 6 bases at J; junction bases unmatched: 10. The length of the CDR3 is 15 residues. The germline V gene encodes CDR1 SEHNR and CDR2 FQNEAQ (reference sequence). This CDR3 is CASSIESGKVNEQFF. As DNA, the CDR3 is TGTGCCAGCAGCATCGAAAGCGGGAAGGTCAATGAGCAGTTCTTC.

The rearrangement links TRBV6-1 to TRBJ2-2, with TRBD1 as a possible D gene (5 bases). V was cut by 6 bases and J by 4 bases, with 9 bases left in between. The CDR3 extends over 13 amino acids. CDR1 and CDR2 (germline): MNHNS, SASEGT. Here the CDR3 reads CASSQGTTGELFF. DNA of the CDR3: TGTGCCAGCAGCCAGGGAACCACCGGGGAGCTGTTTTTT.

Concerning this clonotype itself: At one boundary the junction diverges from the germline segment, which might be a read error. The V call is TRBV9, the J call TRBJ2-1; 11 nucleotides agree with TRBD1. CDR1 and CDR2 (germline): SGDLS, YYNGEE. CDR3 length equals 16 residues. This chain's CDR3 is CVSSVLSDRGHGEQFF. The CDR3 DNA sequence: TGTGTCAGCAGCGTACTCTCGGACAGGGGGCATGGTGAGCAGTTCTTC.

The chain has TRBV28 and TRBJ1-2, with D tentatively TRBD1 (6 bases). The CDR3 is 14 amino acids. Between the trimmed V and J ends, which lost 5 bases and 0 bases, there was a span of 10 bases. Germline CDR1 MDHEN, CDR2 SYDVKM. CDR3: CASSLWTANYGYTF. The CDR3 nucleotides are TGTGCCAGCAGTCTTTGGACAGCTAACTATGGCTACACCTTC.

In regard to this clonotype: A much larger clone lies a single base off, so this may be a read error. The chain combines TRBV6-6 with TRBJ2-1; D call uncertain. Trimming pared 5 bases from V and 7 bases from J, leaving 9 bases between. Germline V gene lookup returns CDR1 MNHNY and CDR2 SVGAGI (reference sequence). This CDR3 is 12 amino acids long. The CDR3 nucleotides read TGTGCCAGCAGTCTGATTGTTAATGAGCAGTTCTTC. Encoded protein: CASSLIVNEQFF.

As to this clonotype: One end of the junction does not line up with germline, which may come from a read error. The chain couples TRBV10-3 to TRBJ2-5, with D possibly being TRBD2 (5 bases). This CDR3 has 13 residues. Germline V gives CDR1 ENHRY, CDR2 SYGVKD. The CDR3 region has the DNA TGTACCATCAGTGCGGGCGATACGGAGACCCAATACTTC. Translating gives CTISAGDTETQYF.

To note about this clonotype: Since a much larger clone is just one base distant, this may be a read error. The chain joins TRBV4-1 to TRBJ2-5; 8 positions match TRBD2. This CDR3 has 16 residues. From germline, CDR1 is MGHRA and CDR2 YSYEKL. CDR3 sequence: CASSQADASGSETQHF. The CDR3 DNA is TGCGCCAGCAGCCAAGCGGATGCTAGCGGGTCAGAGACCCAGCACTTC.